This is a list of T cell receptor beta chains from one sample in a study of CD8+CD57+ T cells in acquired aplastic anemia. TCRdb called the reads again in MiXCR, with one record for every CDR3 protein. Of around 200,000 distinct CDR3 sequences listed, over 40% were seen once; the top ten hold about 20%. Sequenced sample: sorted CD4+, CD8+, or CD8+CD57+ T cells (not recorded which) from PBMCs. The receptors were gathered from a human donor with aplastic anemia. The CDR3 runs from the conserved cysteine through the conserved F or W. The order of the fields is D gene, J gene, CDR3 length, clone size, V gene, CDR3 DNA, CDR3 protein. The D gene is left open where the match is weak. Size tells how often a clone was seen (once, few, many) or the class of an expanded clone, and some rows leave it out.

.	TRBJ2-7	13	.	TRBV7-2	TGTGCCAGCAGCCAAGAGATATCCTACGAGCAGTACTTC	CASSQEISYEQYF
.	TRBJ2-7	15	few	TRBV12-3/TRBV12-4	TGTGCCAGCAGTTTGCGGGAACAGGGTTTTTACGAGCAGTACTTC	CASSLREQGFYEQYF
TRBD1	TRBJ2-3	15	.	TRBV7-2	TGTGCCAGCAGCTTAGGGACAGGGATCGGGGATACGCAGTATTTT	CASSLGTGIGDTQYF
.	TRBJ2-3	14	few	TRBV19	TGTGCCAGTAGTATAGATCGTTGGTTGGATACGCAGTATTTT	CASSIDRWLDTQYF
TRBD1	TRBJ1-6	14	many	TRBV7-3	TGTGCCAGCAGCCGGACAGGGCCGAATTCACCCCTCCACTTT	CASSRTGPNSPLHF
.	TRBJ2-7	15	many	TRBV7-2	TGTGCCAGCAGCTCGGTTTCGGGGTCTGGGTACGAGCAGTACTTC	CASSSVSGSGYEQYF
TRBD1	TRBJ2-7	12	once	TRBV2	TGTGCCAGCAGGGACAGGCGCTACGAGCAGTACTTC	CASRDRRYEQYF
.	TRBJ1-4	15	many	TRBV5-1	TGCGCCAGCAGCTTGGAAGGTGCAGGTGGTGAAAAACTGTTTTTT	CASSLEGAGGEKLFF
.	TRBJ2-1	14	many	TRBV7-2	TGTGCCAGCGGACGCTGGAGCTCCTACAATGAGCAGTTCTTC	CASGRWSSYNEQFF
.	TRBJ2-7	12	many	TRBV5-1	TGCGCCAGCAGCCGCGGGGATAACGAGCAGTACTTC	CASSRGDNEQYF
.	TRBJ2-7	14	.	TRBV20-1	TGCAGTGCTAGAGCCGGATCCCTAGCCTACGAGCAGTACTTC	CSARAGSLAYEQYF
.	TRBJ1-4	16	many	TRBV19	TGTGCCAGTAGTTTATCCTCCGGGGGAGGGCGAGAAAAACTGTTTTTT	CASSLSSGGGREKLFF
.	TRBJ1-2	12	.	TRBV12-3/TRBV12-4	.	CASRGPNYGCTF
TRBD2	TRBJ2-7	17	.	TRBV7-9	TGTGCCAGCAGCTTGCGGGAGGTGGCTGGGGACGACTACGAGCAGTACTTC	CASSLREVAGDDYEQYF
TRBD1	TRBJ2-5	18	many	TRBV2	TGTGCCAGCAGTGAACTCCGGACAGGGGGCAGTGAACAAGAGACCCAGTACTTC	CASSELRTGGSEQETQYF
TRBD2	TRBJ2-7	15	.	TRBV5-1	TGCGCCAGCAGCTTGGTTTCGACTAGCGGCTACGAGCAGTACTTC	CASSLVSTSGYEQYF
.	TRBJ1-2	14	many	TRBV7-9	TGTGCCAGCAGCCCCCGTGGACAGAACTATGGCTACACCTTC	CASSPRGQNYGYTF
TRBD2	TRBJ2-1	15	many	TRBV19	TGTGCCAGTAGTTCCCTTTTGGGGGGGGGGGACGAGCAGTTCTTC	CASSSLLGGGDEQFF
TRBD2	TRBJ2-2	15	many	TRBV10-3	TGTGCCCTCGCGGAGGAGCGGGGGGGGATCGGGGAGCTGTTTTTT	CALAEERGGIGELFF
.	TRBJ1-6	13	few	TRBV30	TGTGCCTGGAGTGTACGGGGGAATTCACCCCTCCACTTT	CAWSVRGNSPLHF
.	TRBJ1-6	16	.	TRBV10-2	TGCGCCAGCAGTGAGTCATTGACAACGGTGATACCACCCCTCCACTTT	CASSESLTTVIPPLHF
.	TRBJ2-3	15	many	TRBV10-3	TGTGCCATCAGTGTATCCCAGGGTTCGACAGATACGCAGTATTTT	CAISVSQGSTDTQYF
.	TRBJ1-1	16	.	TRBV6-1	TGTGCCAGCAGTGAAGCGAGGGGGGCACCGAACACTGAAGCTTTCTTT	CASSEARGAPNTEAFF
.	TRBJ2-7	14	.	TRBV29-1	TGCAGCGTTGAGAAGCAGGGGAACTCTTACGAGCAGTACTTC	CSVEKQGNSYEQYF
TRBD1	TRBJ1-1	14	many	TRBV30	TGTGCCTGGAGTGTAAGAGGACAGGGGTTGTTCGCTTTCTTT	CAWSVRGQGLFAFF
.	TRBJ2-3	13	.	TRBV2	TGTGCCAGCAGTGAACGACTGGAAGATACGCAGTATTTT	CASSERLEDTQYF
TRBD1	TRBJ2-2	14	.	TRBV2	TGTGCCAGCAGGGGACAGGGGGGAACCGGGGAGCTGTTTTTT	CASRGQGGTGELFF
TRBD1	TRBJ1-2	14	.	TRBV6-1	TGTGCCAGCTCCCGGGACAGGGGAGGGTATGGCTACGCCTTC	CASSRDRGGYGYAF